The TCR beta chain described here comes from a study of CD8 T cells in Susac syndrome. With random hexamers, 0.5 to 1 ug RNA was reverse transcribed. Each CDR3 protein gets one entry after TCRdb re-called the immunoSEQ multiplex PCR reads with MiXCR. The data hold approximately 170,000 distinct CDR3 sequences, with approximately 90% observed a single time. The study sequenced TCR beta in blood CD8+ and CD4+ T cells. As controls, healthy donors matched for age and sex were used. V was shortened by 0 bases and J by 4 bases, with 14 bases between the two germline ends. The CDR3 totals 16 residues. The germline V gene has CDR1 SGHRS and CDR2 YFSETQ.

The sequenced material came from CD4+ T cells from PBMCs. This chain links TRBV5-1 with TRBJ2-1; tentatively, D is TRBD1 (7 bases). The source is a human donor in good health. The CDR3 DNA reads as TGCGCCAGCAGCTTGGAAGCAGGGGGGAGTTACAATGAGCAGTTCTTC. It yields the protein CASSLEAGGSYNEQFF.